Detailed here is one TCR beta chain. This clonotype has a count of ten or more. Its antigen remains unidentified. Base qualities were left out, and no much larger clone turns up one base away. The sample's treatment or condition label, decoded: allogeneic hematopoietic cell transplantation with graft depleted of TCRalphabeta T cells and CD19 B cells. Transplant recipients were children who received TCRalphabeta/CD19-depleted allogeneic hematopoietic cell grafts. The library was built by means of PCR. The sample was run on an Illumina HiSeq 2500. TCR libraries were prepared with molecular barcoding, using unique molecular identifiers to normalize TCRbeta repertoire quantification. Using fastp trimming at Q25 and MiXCR clonotype assembly, TCRdb reanalyzed the public sequencing data and kept in-frame beta chains. Under each unique CDR3 protein, matching rows form one entry showing the most common genes and DNA. The sample table shows 600,000 to 800,000 distinct CDR3 sequences, and roughly 14% are seen once. The top ten clonotypes cover 0.79% of the sample.

The sample originates from a study of T-cell reconstitution after alpha-beta-depleted transplantation in children listed by TCRdb under 2016. Concerning the study at large: Using TCR repertoire profiling, the study followed T-cell immune reconstitution in a quantitative way in children after TCRalphabeta/CD19-depleted allogeneic hematopoietic cell transplantation. Overall study results and their limits: The apparently early alphabetaT-cell count recovery about two months after transplant was reportedly dependent on only several hundred rapidly expanded clones derived from non-depleted graft cells. Over the following months the frequencies of hyperexpanded clones went down, and after one year T-cell counts and TCRbeta diversity were mostly credited to newly produced T cells. The high TCRbeta diversity at day 60 in some patients was ascribed to recipient T cells and intrathymic progenitors that had survived conditioning.

CDR1 is given as DFQATT and CDR2 as SNEGSKA, both from the germline V gene (reference sequence). V loses 6 bases of germline sequence and J loses 5 bases, and the interval between the two ends is 16 bases. From the cysteine through the phenylalanine, the CDR3 covers 13 amino acids. This entry keeps only the CDR3 DNA: 39 bases, framed from base 1. Material: PBMCs, obtained before TCRalphabeta/CD19-depleted stem cell transplant. This clonotype was sampled from a girl under 10 years old with congenital amegakaryocytic thrombocytopenia, due to receive a stem cell transplant. The sequence links TRBV20-1 to TRBJ1-2; matching of 6 bases hints at TRBD1 as the D gene. The bases are TGCAGTGCCATCTACGGGACACCTTATGGCTACACCTTC. Protein translation: CSAIYGTPYGYTF.